This T cell receptor beta chain appears in the sequencing data of a study of cytomegalovirus exposure and HLA in healthy donors. The table came from immunoSEQ multiplex PCR; TCRdb's copy has only in-frame clones and leaves some out. The sample has tens of thousands of clones, 85% to 95% seen once; the top ten hold approximately 0.67%. Notes on this clone: The target antigen is unknown.

Whole-study findings and limits: Many donors carried some public TCRs, although rarity characterized most TCR sequences. The investigators catalogued under 200 TCR beta chains as cytomegalovirus-associated.

CDR1 and CDR2 (germline): SGHRS, YFSETQ. The CDR3 contains 15 residues. The V end lost 4 bases, the J end lost 4 bases, and 14 bases lay between the germline ends. This sequence joins TRBV5-1 and TRBJ2-2; D might be TRBD1 (5 bases). This receptor was taken from a man younger than 35 in good health and CMV-seronegative. The sequencing input was PBMCs. The CDR3 DNA reads as TGCGCCAGCAGCCAGCCCGGGCAGGGCACCGGGGAGCTGTTTTTT. Protein: CASSQPGQGTGELFF.